Below are 18 T cell receptor beta chains sequenced from a single sample in a study of siplizumab effects on memory and regulatory T cells (dated by TCRdb to the late 2010s). The library came from the immunoSEQ multiplex PCR assay. Here the immuneACCESS table is served through TCRdb, limited to in-frame sequences with V and J called. Missing clones are a known gap in these copies; in checked studies unresolved V genes cover under half, and the rest lacks a known reason. The sample records about 110,000 clones, roughly 92% of which are singletons. The ten largest clones capture 1% to 1.5% of the sample. The sequenced material came from CD4+ T cells sorted from blood. Receptors originate from a human donor in good health.

J is TRBJ1-2 and V is TRBV27, with a tentative D call TRBD1 (5 bases). Per germline, CDR1 MNHEY and CDR2 SMNVEV (reference sequence). V lost 2 bases and J lost 4, with 8 bases in between. CDR3 length: 13 amino acids. The CDR3 DNA sequence: TGTGCCAGCAGTTTACAGGGAGTCTATGGCTACACCTTC. Its translation: CASSLQGVYGYTF.

As regards this clone: Other DNA variants within this sample encode the same CDR3. The chain joins TRBV5-1 to TRBJ2-2, with 10 nucleotides matching TRBD1. With V trimmed by 3 bases and J by 5 bases, 1 base remained unmatched. This CDR3 is 14 amino acids long. Germline values: CDR1 SGHRS, CDR2 YFSETQ. In DNA, the CDR3 is TGCGCCAGCAGCTCGGGACAGGGGACCGGGGAGCTGTTTTTT. Residues: CASSSGQGTGELFF.

The chain couples TRBV4-1 to TRBJ2-3; TRBD2 matches at 8 bases. This CDR3 comprises 16 residues. Germline lookup yields CDR1 MGHRA and CDR2 YSYEKL. Losses at the gene ends were 0 bases for V and 5 bases for J; bases not matched to a gene: 7. The CDR3 protein is CASSQESYGRGDTQYF. As DNA, the CDR3 is TGCGCCAGCAGCCAAGAATCTTACGGGAGGGGAGATACGCAGTATTTT.

The genes are TRBV2 and TRBJ1-2; maybe TRBD1 (5 bases). V was trimmed by 7 bases and J by 5 bases, leaving 14 bases between them. This CDR3 is built from 13 residues. CDR1 and CDR2 from the germline V gene are SNHLY and FYNNEI. CDR3 loop: CASNLDKQYGYTF. The CDR3 DNA is TGTGCCAGCAATCTGGACAAGCAATATGGCTACACCTTC.

This clone was counted ten times or more. The identical CDR3 is also encoded by other nucleotide sequences in the sample. The chain uses TRBV5-4 and TRBJ1-3; possibly TRBD1 for D (6 bases). V was trimmed by 2 bases and J by 4 bases, leaving 10 bases between them. The germline V gene encodes CDR1 SGHNT and CDR2 YYREEE (reference sequence). The CDR3 covers 14 residues. DNA of the CDR3: TGTGCCAGCAGCTTACAGGGTCCGGGAAACACCATATATTTT. Translating it yields CASSLQGPGNTIYF.

The chain has TRBV7-3 and TRBJ2-1; 8 positions match TRBD2. The CDR3 has 14 amino acids. Trimming cost V 2 bases and J 7 bases; bases outside gene matches: 4. CDR1 and CDR2 (germline): SGHTA, FQGTGA. The DNA of the CDR3 is TGTGCCAGCAGCTTACAACTAGCGGTAAATGAGCAGTTCTTC. The encoded protein is CASSLQLAVNEQFF.

The chain combines TRBV9 with TRBJ2-5, with 12 bases aligning to TRBD2. V was pared by 1 base and J by 5 bases, with 9 bases of the junction left unmatched. CDR1 and CDR2 (germline): SGDLS, YYNGEE. This CDR3 contains 17 residues. As DNA, the CDR3 is TGTGCCAGCAGCGTATCTAGCGGGAGGGGGGTCGGTGAGACCCAGTACTTC. Residues: CASSVSSGRGVGETQYF.

The chain employs TRBV5-5 and TRBJ1-5, with D maybe TRBD1 (6 bases). Trimming stripped 4 bases from V and 4 bases from J, with 12 bases between. Germline loops: CDR1 SGHKS, CDR2 YYEKEE (reference sequence). The CDR3 runs 14 residues. This CDR3 is CASSLHGQNQPQHF. CDR3 in DNA: TGTGCCAGCAGCCTCCACGGACAGAATCAGCCCCAGCATTTT.

The DNA for the CDR3 is TGCGCCAGCAGCTTGGCGGGAGGGCCACAAGATACGCAGTATTTT. It specifies CASSLAGGPQDTQYF. This chain connects TRBV5-1 to TRBJ2-3, with 8 bases matching TRBD2. Germline CDR1 reads SGHRS; CDR2 reads YFSETQ. This CDR3 is 15 amino acids long. The V segment lost 0 bases and the J segment 5 bases; nucleotides outside the gene matches: 5.

The sample holds a few counts of this clone. DNA of the CDR3: TGTGCCAGCACCTTAACATCCTACGAGCAGTACTTC. This encodes CASTLTSYEQYF. This chain uses TRBV6-1 with TRBJ2-7, with D uncertain. The germline V and J ends were trimmed by 7 bases and 1 base, with 8 bases remaining between them. Germline CDR1 and CDR2: MNHNS and SASEGT. This CDR3 has 12 amino acids.

V usage is TRBV5-1 and J usage is TRBJ1-4; possible D gene TRBD1, 5 bases. Between the trimmed V and J ends, which lost 4 bases and 3 bases, there was a span of 10 bases. This CDR3 has 14 residues. Germline V gene lookup returns CDR1 SGHRS and CDR2 YFSETQ. CDR3 bases: TGCGCCAGCAGCCGGGACGACCCTAATGAAAAACTGTTTTTT. As protein: CASSRDDPNEKLFF.

The genes are TRBV5-1 and TRBJ2-3, with TRBD2 matching 9 bases. Germline V gene data show CDR1 as SGHRS and CDR2 as YFSETQ. J was trimmed by 2 bases and V by 2 bases; bases with no gene match: 9. This CDR3 region has 17 residues. This chain's CDR3 is CASSFFPAGGLTDTQYF. The CDR3 DNA follows: TGCGCCAGCAGCTTTTTCCCAGCGGGGGGACTCACAGATACGCAGTATTTT.

The chain joins TRBV6-5 to TRBJ2-3; D is tentatively TRBD1 or TRBD2 (5 bases each). CDR3 length: 13 amino acids. CDR1 and CDR2 from the germline V gene are MNHEY and SVGAGI. With 5 bases removed from V and 2 bases from J, the gap between germline ends came to 8 bases. The CDR3 is CASSRGPTDTQYF. CDR3 nucleotides: TGTGCCAGCAGTAGGGGACCCACAGATACGCAGTATTTT.

V usage is TRBV10-1 and J usage is TRBJ2-5; 10 bases fit TRBD2. The J call may be faulty, since TRBJ2-7 better matches the DNA end. The CDR3 sequence is 15 residues long. The germline CDR1 and CDR2 sequences are WNHNN and SYGVQD (reference sequence). DNA for the CDR3: TGCGCCAGCATTAAGACTAGCGGGTTTTTCTACGAGCAGTACTTC. It translates to CASIKTSGFFYEQYF.

The chain carries TRBV5-5 and TRBJ1-2; 7 bases fit TRBD1. The CDR3 contains 15 residues. Germline CDR1 SGHKS, CDR2 YYEKEE (reference sequence). The ends lost 3 bases at V and 4 bases at J; junction bases unmatched: 9. The CDR3 protein is CASSSTTGTRYGYTF. CDR3 nucleotides: TGTGCCAGCAGCTCCACGACAGGGACGCGCTATGGCTACACCTTC.

This rearrangement joins TRBV12-5 to TRBJ2-7; 9 nucleotides line up with TRBD2. Trimming cost V 2 bases and J 1 base; bases outside gene matches: 9. The V gene's germline CDR1 is LGHNT and CDR2 FRNRAP. This CDR3 region has 17 residues. The CDR3 bases are TGTGCTAGTGGTTTGAGTTTCGGCCTAGCGGGATCCTACGAGCAGTACTTC. This gives the protein CASGLSFGLAGSYEQYF.

V and J are TRBV6-5 and TRBJ1-1, with D uncertain. V lost 5 bases, J lost 1 base, and 11 bases lay in between. The germline CDR1 and CDR2 sequences are MNHEY and SVGAGI. The CDR3 runs to 14 residues. This CDR3 reads CASSPGNPNTEAFF. The CDR3 DNA sequence: TGTGCCAGCAGTCCAGGAAACCCGAACACTGAAGCTTTCTTT.

The chain employs TRBV6-1 and TRBJ1-6; possible D gene TRBD1, 5 bases. This CDR3 has 15 amino acids. V was shortened by 6 bases and J by 5 bases, with 14 bases between the two germline ends. Germline V gene sequence: CDR1 MNHNS, CDR2 SASEGT. CDR3 in DNA: TGTGCCAGCAGGGCTCAAATGGGGGATAATTCACCCCTCCACTTT. Protein: CASRAQMGDNSPLHF.